The 17 T cell receptor beta chains reported below all come from one sample, sequenced in a study of cytomegalovirus exposure and HLA in healthy donors. Profiling relied on immunoSEQ multiplex PCR, and the TCRdb table lists in-frame clones only, not all of them. Altogether just under 65,000 clones are present, approximately 95% being singletons, with the ten largest covering roughly 7.3%. Material for sequencing was PBMCs. These receptors were taken from a woman aged 18-29 years in good health and CMV-seropositive.

The rearrangement links TRBV7-9 to TRBJ2-3, with 7 bases lining up with TRBD2. The V and J ends lost 10 bases and 0 bases, in that order; junction bases with no gene match: 10. Per the germline V gene, CDR1 is SEHNR and CDR2 is FQNEAQ (reference sequence). The CDR3 has 15 residues. The CDR3 DNA follows: TGTGCCATCGGAGCGGGACCCTTTAGCACAGATACGCAGTATTTT. Translating it yields CAIGAGPFSTDTQYF.

The gene calls are TRBV19 and TRBJ1-6; D is unclear. V shed 8 bases and J shed 8 bases, with 16 bases lying between them. CDR1 LNHDA and CDR2 SQIVND come from the germline V gene (reference sequence). CDR3 length: 14 residues. The CDR3 loop reads CASSDLGRDSPLHF. The CDR3 DNA is TGTGCCAGTTCGGACCTGGGGAGAGATTCACCCCTCCACTTT. Full variable domain (remainder filled in from reference TRBV19 and TRBJ1-6): DGGITQSPKYLFRKEGQNVTLSCEQNLNHDAMYWYRQDPGQGLRLIYYSQIVNDFQKGDIAEGYSVSREKKESFPLTVTSAQKNPTAFYLCASSDLGRDSPLHFGNGTRLTVT.

The CDR3 loop is CASGAGGSVSSIETQYF. The CDR3 DNA reads as TGTGCCAGCGGGGCGGGGGGCTCGGTTTCAAGTATTGAGACCCAGTACTTC. The V call is TRBV28, the J call TRBJ2-5; 8 nucleotides line up with TRBD2. The CDR3 sequence is 17 residues long. After removal of 8 bases from V and 5 bases from J, the junction contained 19 bases not matched to a gene. CDR1 and CDR2 (germline): MDHEN, SYDVKM. The full variable domain, completed using reference TRBV28 and TRBJ2-5, is DVKVTQSSRYLVKRTGEKVFLECVQDMDHENMFWYRQDPGLGLRLIYFSYDVKMKEKGDIPEGYSVSREKKERFSLILESASTNQTSMYLCASGAGGSVSSIETQYFGPGTRLLVL.

The V call is TRBV6-1, the J call TRBJ1-4; maybe TRBD1 (6 bases). V was shortened by 3 bases and J by 8 bases, with 13 bases between the two germline ends. Looked up from germline, CDR1 is MNHNS and CDR2 is SASEGT. The CDR3 is made up of 14 amino acids. CDR3 loop: CASSDPGQSEKLFF. In nucleotides, the CDR3 is TGTGCCAGCAGTGATCCCGGACAGAGCGAAAAACTGTTTTTT.

This rearrangement joins TRBV7-2 to TRBJ2-7, with TRBD2 matching 14 bases. V lost 4 bases to trimming and J lost 3 bases; unmatched junction nucleotides: 11. This CDR3 is 18 amino acids long. Germline CDR1 is SGHTA and CDR2 is FQGNSA. DNA of the CDR3: TGTGCCAGCAGCTCCAAGCGGACTAGCGGGGGGCCGTTCTACGAGCAGTACTTC. It encodes CASSSKRTSGGPFYEQYF.

The CDR3: CASSVVPENTEAFF. Here the CDR3 DNA reads TGTGCCAGCAGCGTAGTTCCAGAGAACACTGAAGCTTTCTTT. The V and J genes are TRBV9 and TRBJ1-1; D is undetermined. Trimming took off 0 bases at V and 1 base at J, with 7 bases between the two ends. This CDR3 is built from 14 residues. Germline V gene sequence: CDR1 SGDLS, CDR2 YYNGEE.

The chain couples TRBV7-2 to TRBJ2-5, with D perhaps TRBD1 (5 bases). Germline loops: CDR1 SGHTA, CDR2 FQGNSA. V gave up 4 bases and J gave up 3 bases, with 9 bases separating them. CDR3 length: 13 residues. CDR3 in amino acids: CASSWGIEETQYF. As DNA, the CDR3 is TGTGCCAGCAGCTGGGGCATTGAAGAGACCCAGTACTTC.

V is TRBV7-8 and J is TRBJ1-4; possible D gene TRBD1, 6 bases. The CDR3 loop spans 15 amino acids. Trimming cost V 5 bases and J 7 bases, with 17 bases left between them. Germline V gene data show CDR1 as SGHVS and CDR2 as FQNEAQ. The CDR3 is CASSLQTGAREKLFF. The CDR3, as DNA: TGTGCCAGCAGCCTCCAGACAGGTGCCCGTGAAAAACTGTTTTTT.

V is TRBV6-1 and J is TRBJ1-4, with D possibly TRBD1 on 6 matching bases. Looked up from germline, CDR1 is MNHNS and CDR2 is SASEGT. The CDR3 totals 13 residues. V lost 5 bases and J lost 7, with 11 bases in between. CDR3 nucleotides: TGTGCCAGCAGTTGGGCAGGGGCTGAAAAACTGTTTTTT. Protein product: CASSWAGAEKLFF.

This chain joins TRBV2 and TRBJ2-1, with a tentative D call TRBD1 (5 bases). Germline CDR1 SNHLY, CDR2 FYNNEI. The CDR3 spans 13 residues. Trimming cost V 3 bases and J 7 bases, with 10 bases left between them. The CDR3 here is CASSDLPGNEQFF. CDR3 DNA sequence: TGTGCCAGCAGTGATTTGCCAGGGAATGAGCAGTTCTTC.

The V and J genes are TRBV6-1 and TRBJ1-5, with 8 bases lining up with TRBD1. This CDR3 has 14 amino acids. The germline gives CDR1 MNHNS, CDR2 SASEGT. V shed 10 bases and J 0 bases; nucleotides not matched to a gene: 5. CDR3 loop: CATAGQVSNQPQHF. The CDR3 nucleotides are TGTGCCACCGCGGGACAGGTTAGCAATCAGCCCCAGCATTTT.

The count of this clone is one. The V gene is TRBV4-2, the J gene TRBJ2-1, with D maybe TRBD1 (6 bases). The CDR3 is 14 residues long. In germline, CDR1 is LGHNA, CDR2 YNFKEQ. V lost 0 bases to trimming and J lost 8 bases, with 11 bases between them. The DNA of the CDR3 is TGTGCCAGCAGCCAAGAGGTCAGGGGAGATGAGCAGTTCTTC. Its protein is CASSQEVRGDEQFF.

This rearrangement joins TRBV13 to TRBJ2-7, with 10 bases matching TRBD2. V gave up 2 bases and J gave up 7 bases; unmatched junction bases: 14. This CDR3 is built from 17 residues. Germline lookup yields CDR1 PRHDT and CDR2 FYEKMQ (reference sequence). The CDR3 DNA is TGTGCCAGCAGCTTACTTCCCCCCGCGATAGCGGGAGGTGAGCAGTACTTC. It encodes CASSLLPPAIAGGEQYF.

This sequence joins TRBV5-1 and TRBJ2-1, with 13 nucleotides matching TRBD2. There are 18 residues in the CDR3. Germline values: CDR1 SGHRS, CDR2 YFSETQ. With V trimmed by 0 bases and J by 2 bases, 5 bases remained unmatched. The CDR3 DNA follows: TGCGCCAGCAGCTTGGCCCCGGGACTAGCGGGGCCCTACAATGAGCAGTTCTTC. As protein: CASSLAPGLAGPYNEQFF.

This chain links TRBV6-1 with TRBJ1-4, with TRBD1 as a possible D gene (6 bases). Looked up from germline, CDR1 is MNHNS and CDR2 is SASEGT. The germline V and J ends were trimmed by 1 base and 8 bases, with 11 bases remaining between them. The CDR3 is made up of 14 amino acids. CDR3 bases: TGTGCCAGCAGTGAAGGCAGGGGATTCGAAAAACTGTTTTTT. Its translation: CASSEGRGFEKLFF.

The V gene is TRBV29-1, the J gene TRBJ2-7, with 9 bases matching TRBD1. Germline V gene sequence: CDR1 SQVTM, CDR2 ANQGSEA. This CDR3 is built from 13 residues. The junction had 1 base not matched to a gene; V was cut back by 1 base and J by 3 bases. The CDR3 region has the DNA TGCAGCGTTGAAGGGACAGGGGTCTACGAGCAGTACTTC. It translates to CSVEGTGVYEQYF.

This chain connects TRBV19 to TRBJ2-7; TRBD2 is a possible D gene (6 bases). With 6 bases removed from V and 1 base from J, the gap between germline ends came to 13 bases. The CDR3 is 14 amino acids. The germline CDR1 and CDR2 sequences are LNHDA and SQIVND (reference sequence). The DNA for the CDR3 is TGTGCCAGTAGCCGGGACTTCGATTCCTACGAGCAGTACTTC. Translated, it gives CASSRDFDSYEQYF.